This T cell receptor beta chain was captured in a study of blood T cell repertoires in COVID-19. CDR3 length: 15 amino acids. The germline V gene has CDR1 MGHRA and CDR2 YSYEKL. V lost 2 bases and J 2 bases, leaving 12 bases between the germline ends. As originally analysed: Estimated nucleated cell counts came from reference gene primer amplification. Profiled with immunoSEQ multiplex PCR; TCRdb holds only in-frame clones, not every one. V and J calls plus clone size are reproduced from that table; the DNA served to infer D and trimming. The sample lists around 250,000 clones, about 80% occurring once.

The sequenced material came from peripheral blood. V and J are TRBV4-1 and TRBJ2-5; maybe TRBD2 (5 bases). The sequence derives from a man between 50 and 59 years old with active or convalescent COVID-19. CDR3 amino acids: CASSQTVTRQETQYF. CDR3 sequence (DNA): TGCGCCAGCAGCCAAACAGTTACTAGACAAGAGACCCAGTACTTC.